This T cell receptor beta chain was captured in a study of CD8 T cells in Susac syndrome. It was with random hexamers that roughly 0.45 to 1 ug RNA was reverse transcribed. TCRdb ran MiXCR on the immunoSEQ multiplex PCR reads and lists one entry per CDR3 protein. The sample records around 140,000 distinct CDR3 sequences, about 95% being singletons. Remarks on this clonotype: At one boundary the junction diverges from the germline segment, which might be a read error.

Germline assignment: CDR1 SQVTM and CDR2 ANQGSEA. The CDR3 length is 16 residues. V gene TRBV29-1 combines with J gene TRBJ2-6, with 8 bases fitting TRBD1. Material: CD4+ T cells from PBMCs. The sequence derives from a human donor with multiple sclerosis. This CDR3 reads CSVEGRGLHGANALTF. As DNA, the CDR3 is TGCAGCGTTGAAGGCAGGGGGCTACATGGGGCCAACGCCCTGACTTTC.